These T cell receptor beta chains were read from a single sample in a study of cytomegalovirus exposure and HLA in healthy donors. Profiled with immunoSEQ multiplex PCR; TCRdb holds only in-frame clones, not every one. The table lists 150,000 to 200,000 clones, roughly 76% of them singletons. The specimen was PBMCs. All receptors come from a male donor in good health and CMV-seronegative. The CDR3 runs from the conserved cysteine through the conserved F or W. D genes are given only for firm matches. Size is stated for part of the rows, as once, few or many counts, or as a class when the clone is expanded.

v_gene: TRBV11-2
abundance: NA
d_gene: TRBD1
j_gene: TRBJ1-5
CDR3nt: TGTGCCAGCAGTCGACAGGGCGATCAGCCCCAGCATTTT
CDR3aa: CASSRQGDQPQHF

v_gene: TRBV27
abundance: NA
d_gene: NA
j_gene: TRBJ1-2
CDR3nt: TGTGCCAGCGTGGGGGCGTCGGGCTACACCTTC
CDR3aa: CASVGASGYTF

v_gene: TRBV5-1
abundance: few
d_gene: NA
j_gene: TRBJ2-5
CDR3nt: TGCGCCAGCAGGCGACAGGAAAAACAGACCCAGTACTTC
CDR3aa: CASRRQEKQTQYF

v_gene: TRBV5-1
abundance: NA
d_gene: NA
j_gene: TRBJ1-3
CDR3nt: TGCGCCAGCAGCTTGGTAGAGGGAAACACCATATATTTT
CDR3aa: CASSLVEGNTIYF

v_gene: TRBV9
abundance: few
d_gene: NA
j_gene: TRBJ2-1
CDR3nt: TGTGCCAGCAGCGTAGCATCGGGGGACTACAATGAGCAGTTCTTC
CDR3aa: CASSVASGDYNEQFF

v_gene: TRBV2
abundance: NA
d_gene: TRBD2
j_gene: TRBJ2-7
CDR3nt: TGTGCCAGCACCCGGGGGGCCTACGAGCAGTACTTC
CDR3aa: CASTRGAYEQYF

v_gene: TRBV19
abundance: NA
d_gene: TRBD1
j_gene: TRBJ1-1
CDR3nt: TGTGCCAGCAACAGGGGTTTACACACTGAAGCTTTCTTT
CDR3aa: CASNRGLHTEAFF

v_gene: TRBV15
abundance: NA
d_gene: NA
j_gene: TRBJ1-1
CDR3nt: TGTGCCACCAGCAGCAAACAGGGCGCTGAAGCTTTCTTT
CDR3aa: CATSSKQGAEAFF

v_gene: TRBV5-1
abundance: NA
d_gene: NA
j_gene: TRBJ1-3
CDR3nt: TGCGCCAGCAGCTTAACAGGATCCCTCTCTGGAAACACCATATATTTT
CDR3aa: CASSLTGSLSGNTIYF

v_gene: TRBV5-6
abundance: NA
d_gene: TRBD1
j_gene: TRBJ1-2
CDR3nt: TGTGCCAGCAGCTTAGGAGTAGGAGGGGGCATAGGCTATGGCTACACCTTC
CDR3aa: CASSLGVGGGIGYGYTF

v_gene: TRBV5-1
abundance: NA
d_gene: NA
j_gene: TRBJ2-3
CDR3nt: TGCGCCAGCAGCTTGGTGGAAGGGGATAGCACAGATACGCAGTATTTT
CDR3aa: CASSLVEGDSTDTQYF

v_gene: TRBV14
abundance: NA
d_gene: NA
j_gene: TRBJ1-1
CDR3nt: TGTGCCAGCAGCCAAGGAACGCAACGGGCTTTCTTT
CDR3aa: CASSQGTQRAFF

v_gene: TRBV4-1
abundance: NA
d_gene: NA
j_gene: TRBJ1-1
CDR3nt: TGCGCCAGCAGCCAGGGAGCAGGGCGGGGCAGCACTGAAGCTTTCTTT
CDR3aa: CASSQGAGRGSTEAFF

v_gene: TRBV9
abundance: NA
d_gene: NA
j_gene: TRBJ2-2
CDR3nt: TGTGCCAGCAGCGTGGGGGGTACGAACACCGGGGAGCTGTTTTTT
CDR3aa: CASSVGGTNTGELFF

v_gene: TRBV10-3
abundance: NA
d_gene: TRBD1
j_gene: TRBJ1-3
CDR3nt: TGTGCCATCAGTGAGTCGGCAGGGGGCGTTGGAAACACCATATATTTT
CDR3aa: CAISESAGGVGNTIYF

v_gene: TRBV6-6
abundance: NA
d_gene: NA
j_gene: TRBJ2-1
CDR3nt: TGTGCCAGCAGTCCCCGGGACGGAGCGGGCAATGAGCAGTTCTTC
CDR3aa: CASSPRDGAGNEQFF

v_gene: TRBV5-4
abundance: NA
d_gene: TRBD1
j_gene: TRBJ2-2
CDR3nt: TGTGCCAGCAGCCCTACAGGGGGCGGAATCGGGGAGCTGTTTTTT
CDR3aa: CASSPTGGGIGELFF

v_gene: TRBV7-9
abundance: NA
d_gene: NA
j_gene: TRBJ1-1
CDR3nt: TGTGCCAGCAGCTTCCGGACGGGCGGGGACACTGAAGCTTTCTTT
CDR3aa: CASSFRTGGDTEAFF

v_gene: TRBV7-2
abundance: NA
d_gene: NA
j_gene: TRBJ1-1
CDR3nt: TGTGCCAGCAGCTTAGTTTCGGGTAGGAACACTGAAGCTTTCTTT
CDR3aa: CASSLVSGRNTEAFF

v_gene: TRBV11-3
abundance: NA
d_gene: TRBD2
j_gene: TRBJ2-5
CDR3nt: TGTGCCAGCAGCCCCGGGACTACGGGGCCGGAGACCCAGTACTTC
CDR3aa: CASSPGTTGPETQYF

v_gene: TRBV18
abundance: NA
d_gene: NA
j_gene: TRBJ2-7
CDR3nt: TGTGCCAGCTCACCAAGGAGGGCCTCCTACGAGCAGTACTTC
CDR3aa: CASSPRRASYEQYF

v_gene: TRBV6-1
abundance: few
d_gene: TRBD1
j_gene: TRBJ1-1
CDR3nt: TGTGCCAGCTCCATGGGACAGGGGCACACTGAAGCTTTCTTT
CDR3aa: CASSMGQGHTEAFF

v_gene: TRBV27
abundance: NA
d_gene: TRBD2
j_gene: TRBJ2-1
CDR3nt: TGTGCCAGCAGTTTATGGAAGGGCCGACTAGCGGGGGGCCTCTCCTACAATGAGCAGTTCTTC
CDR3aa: CASSLWKGRLAGGLSYNEQFF

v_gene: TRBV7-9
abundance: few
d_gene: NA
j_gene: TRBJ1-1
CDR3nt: TGCGCCAGCAGCTTATACGGGGGAGGGAACACTGAAGCTTTCTTT
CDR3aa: CASSLYGGGNTEAFF

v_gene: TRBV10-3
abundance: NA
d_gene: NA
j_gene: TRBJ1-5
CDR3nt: TGTGCCATCAGTGAGTCGGCAGGGAATCAGCCCCAGCATTTT
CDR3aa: CAISESAGNQPQHF

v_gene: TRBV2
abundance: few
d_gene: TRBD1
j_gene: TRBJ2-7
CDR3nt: TGTGCCAGCAGTGAAGGGGACAGGACCTACGAGCAGTACTTC
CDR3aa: CASSEGDRTYEQYF

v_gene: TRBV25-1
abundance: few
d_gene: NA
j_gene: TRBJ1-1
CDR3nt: TGTGCCAGCAGTGAATACGGGGGGCGGGAAACTGAAGCTTTCTTT
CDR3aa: CASSEYGGRETEAFF

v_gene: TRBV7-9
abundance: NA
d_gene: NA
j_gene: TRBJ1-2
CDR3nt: TGTGCCAGCAGCTTAGTTTTGGTTGGGACATTAGTCTATGGCTACACCTTC
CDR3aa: CASSLVLVGTLVYGYTF

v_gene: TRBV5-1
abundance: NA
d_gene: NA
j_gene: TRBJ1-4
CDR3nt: TGCGCCAGCAGCTTGGCCCCTGGGGCAGGAGAAAAACTGTTTTTT
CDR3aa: CASSLAPGAGEKLFF

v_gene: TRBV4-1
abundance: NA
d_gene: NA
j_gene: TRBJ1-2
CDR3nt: TGCGCCAGCAGCCAGGTGGGAGGCTCGTATGGCTACACCTTC
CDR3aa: CASSQVGGSYGYTF

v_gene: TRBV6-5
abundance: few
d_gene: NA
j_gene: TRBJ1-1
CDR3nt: TGTGCCAGCAGTAAGAGCCGTACTGAAGCTTTCTTT
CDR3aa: CASSKSRTEAFF

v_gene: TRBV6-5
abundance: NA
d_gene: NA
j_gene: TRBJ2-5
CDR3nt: TGTGCCAGCATCCCCGGGGGTCAAGAGACCCAGTACTTC
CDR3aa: CASIPGGQETQYF

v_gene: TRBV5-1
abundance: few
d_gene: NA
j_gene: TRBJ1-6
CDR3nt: TGCGCCAGCAGCTCTGGGGCGGAGATCAATTCACCCCTCCACTTT
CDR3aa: CASSSGAEINSPLHF

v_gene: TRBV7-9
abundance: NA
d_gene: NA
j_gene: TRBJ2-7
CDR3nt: TGTGCCAGCAGCTCCGGACTGGGCTCCTACGAGCAGTACTTC
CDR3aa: CASSSGLGSYEQYF

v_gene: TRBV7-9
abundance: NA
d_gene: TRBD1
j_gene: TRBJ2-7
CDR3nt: TGTGCCAGCAGCGTACCGGGACAGGGCATACACGAGCAGTACTTC
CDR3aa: CASSVPGQGIHEQYF

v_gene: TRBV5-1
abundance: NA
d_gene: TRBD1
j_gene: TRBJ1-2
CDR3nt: TGCGCCAGCAGCTTTGGGACAGGGTCGGGCTACACCTTC
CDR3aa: CASSFGTGSGYTF

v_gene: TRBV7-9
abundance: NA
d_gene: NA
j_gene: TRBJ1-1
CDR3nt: TGTGCCAGCAGCTCTCCCCCCGGGAGACCTCTCACTGAAGCTTTCTTT
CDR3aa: CASSSPPGRPLTEAFF

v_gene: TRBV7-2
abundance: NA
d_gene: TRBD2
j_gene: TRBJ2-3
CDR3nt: TGTGCCAGCAGCTTCCGCCGGACTAGCGGGGGGACCTCAGATACGCAGTATTTT
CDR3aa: CASSFRRTSGGTSDTQYF

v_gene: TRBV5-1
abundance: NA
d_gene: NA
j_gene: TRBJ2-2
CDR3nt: TGCGCCAGCATTGAGGCCCCCCACGCCGGGGAGCTGTTTTTT
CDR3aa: CASIEAPHAGELFF

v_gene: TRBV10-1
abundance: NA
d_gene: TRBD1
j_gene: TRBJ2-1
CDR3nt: TGCGCCAGCGAAGCTGGGACAGGGATCAATGAGCAGTTCTTC
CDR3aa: CASEAGTGINEQFF

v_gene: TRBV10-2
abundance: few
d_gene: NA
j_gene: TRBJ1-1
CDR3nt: TGCGCCAGCAGTGGGGCCAGGGGTGGCACTGAAGCTTTCTTT
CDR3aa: CASSGARGGTEAFF

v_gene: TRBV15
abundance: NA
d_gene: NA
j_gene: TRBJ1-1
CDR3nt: TGTGCCACCAGCAAATACCCGGCGGGTCTTGAAGCTTTCTTT
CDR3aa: CATSKYPAGLEAFF

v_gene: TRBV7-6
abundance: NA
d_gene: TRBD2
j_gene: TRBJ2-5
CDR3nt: TGTGCCAGCAGCTTAGCGGGTAGCGGGGGGCAAGAGACCCAGTACTTC
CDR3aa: CASSLAGSGGQETQYF

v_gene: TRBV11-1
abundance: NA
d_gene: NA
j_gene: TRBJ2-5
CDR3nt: TGTGCCAGCAGCCAGGGGCCAGCGCGAGAGACCCAGTACTTC
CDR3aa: CASSQGPARETQYF

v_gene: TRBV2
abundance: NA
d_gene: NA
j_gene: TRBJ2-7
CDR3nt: TGTGCCAGCAGTGCTGGCAGAAGCTACGAGCAGTACTTC
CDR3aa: CASSAGRSYEQYF

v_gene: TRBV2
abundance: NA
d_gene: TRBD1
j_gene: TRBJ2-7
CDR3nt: TGTGCCAGCACAAGTGACAGGGACCACGAGCAGTACTTC
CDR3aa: CASTSDRDHEQYF

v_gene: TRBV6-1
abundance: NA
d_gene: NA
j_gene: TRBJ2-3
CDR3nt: TGTGCCAGCACCTCTGGGGGCGGCACAGATACGCAGTATTTT
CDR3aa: CASTSGGGTDTQYF

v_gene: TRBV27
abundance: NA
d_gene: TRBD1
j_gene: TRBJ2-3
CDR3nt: TGTGCCAGCAGCTATACAGGGGGGCACGCAGATACGCAGTATTTT
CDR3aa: CASSYTGGHADTQYF

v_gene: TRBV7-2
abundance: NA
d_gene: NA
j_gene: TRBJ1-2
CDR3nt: TGTGCCAGCAGCTTAGCCAGGGGAAGGGATGGCTACACCTTC
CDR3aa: CASSLARGRDGYTF

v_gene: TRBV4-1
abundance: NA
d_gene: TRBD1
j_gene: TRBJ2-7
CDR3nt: TGCGCCAGCAGCTCAGGACAGGGGAGCACCTACGAGCAGTACTTC
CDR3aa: CASSSGQGSTYEQYF

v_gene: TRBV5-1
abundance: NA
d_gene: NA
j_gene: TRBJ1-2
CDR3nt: TGCGCCAGCAGCCTGGGAAGCGGGGGGGGTTCGTTCGAGGGCTACACCTTC
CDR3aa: CASSLGSGGGSFEGYTF

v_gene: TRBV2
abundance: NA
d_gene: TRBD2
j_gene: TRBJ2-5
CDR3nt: TGTGCCAGCAGTCCCGGGACTACCCTCCCTCAGTACTTC
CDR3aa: CASSPGTTLPQYF

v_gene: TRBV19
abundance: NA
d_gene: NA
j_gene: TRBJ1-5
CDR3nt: TGTGCCACCAAGACAGGCTATAGCAATCAGCCCCAGCATTTT
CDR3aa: CATKTGYSNQPQHF

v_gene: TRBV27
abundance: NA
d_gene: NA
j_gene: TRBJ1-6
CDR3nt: TGTGCCAGCAGTTTTGGTCAGTATAATTCACCCCTCCACTTT
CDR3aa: CASSFGQYNSPLHF

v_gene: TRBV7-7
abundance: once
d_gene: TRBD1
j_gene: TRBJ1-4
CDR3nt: TGTGCTAGCAGCCCGGGACAGGGGACGAATGAAAAACTGTTTTTT
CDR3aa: CASSPGQGTNEKLFF

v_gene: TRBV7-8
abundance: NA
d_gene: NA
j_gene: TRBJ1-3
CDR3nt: TGTGCCAGCAGCTCCCATAGAGGGAGCTCTGGAAACACCATATATTTT
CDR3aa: CASSSHRGSSGNTIYF

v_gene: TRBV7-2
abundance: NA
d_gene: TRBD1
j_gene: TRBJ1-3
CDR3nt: TGTGCCAGCAGCGTCCCGGGACAGGGGGACCTCTCTGGAAACACCATATATTTT
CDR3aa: CASSVPGQGDLSGNTIYF